This is a list of T cell receptor beta chains from one sample in a study of CD4+ T cells in melanoma. The table came from immunoSEQ multiplex PCR; TCRdb's copy has only in-frame clones and leaves some out. The repertoire holds about 11,000 clones, about 63% seen once, with 13% to 15% in the top ten. The sample was cells from a culture (not recorded whether cultured in vitro). The receptors here all came from a human donor with melanoma. The CDR3 runs from the conserved cysteine through the conserved F or W. The order of the fields is J gene, D gene, V gene, clone size, CDR3 DNA, CDR3 protein. A D gene is named only where the DNA matches it firmly. Clone size appears in some rows only: once, few, many, or a class for an expanded clone.

J gene: TRBJ1-2; D gene: .; V gene: TRBV6-1; clone size: .; CDR3 DNA: TGTGCCAGCACGTCCTTTGGGGCCTATGGCTACACCTTC; CDR3 protein: CASTSFGAYGYTF
J gene: TRBJ2-3; D gene: .; V gene: TRBV5-1; clone size: few; CDR3 DNA: TGCGCCAGCAGCTTGGGTGATTGGACAGATACGCAGTATTTT; CDR3 protein: CASSLGDWTDTQYF
J gene: TRBJ1-1; D gene: TRBD1; V gene: TRBV4-1; clone size: .; CDR3 DNA: TGCGCCAGCAGCCAAGGCCGAGGGGGACAGAGGAACACTGAAGCTTTCTTT; CDR3 protein: CASSQGRGGQRNTEAFF
J gene: TRBJ1-2; D gene: .; V gene: TRBV11-2; clone size: .; CDR3 DNA: TGTGCCAGCAGCGATACGAACCTAGGCCCCCTCCGGGGCTACACCTTC; CDR3 protein: CASSDTNLGPLRGYTF
J gene: TRBJ2-7; D gene: .; V gene: TRBV4-1; clone size: .; CDR3 DNA: TGCGCCAGCAGCCAAGTCGGGACGGGATTGAGGGAGCAGTACTTC; CDR3 protein: CASSQVGTGLREQYF
J gene: TRBJ2-2; D gene: TRBD2; V gene: TRBV5-4; clone size: .; CDR3 DNA: TGTGCCAGCAGCTTGGGTAGCGGGGGGAACACCGGGGAGCTGTTTTTT; CDR3 protein: CASSLGSGGNTGELFF
J gene: TRBJ2-1; D gene: .; V gene: TRBV9; clone size: .; CDR3 DNA: TGTGCCAGCAGCGTAGTACCCTGGAAATACAATGAGCAGTTCTTC; CDR3 protein: CASSVVPWKYNEQFF
J gene: TRBJ2-1; D gene: .; V gene: TRBV30; clone size: few; CDR3 DNA: TGTGCCTGGAGTGCGCCAGAGGTCTCCTACAATGAGCAGTTCTTC; CDR3 protein: CAWSAPEVSYNEQFF
J gene: TRBJ2-3; D gene: .; V gene: TRBV6-1; clone size: once; CDR3 DNA: TGTGCCAGCTTACGTCACCGGGGCACAGATACGCAGTATTTT; CDR3 protein: CASLRHRGTDTQYF
J gene: TRBJ1-2; D gene: .; V gene: TRBV6-6; clone size: .; CDR3 DNA: TGTGCCAGCAGTTACTCGGGGTCAAGCGGCTACACCTTC; CDR3 protein: CASSYSGSSGYTF
J gene: TRBJ1-2; D gene: .; V gene: TRBV6-1; clone size: .; CDR3 DNA: TGTGCCAGCAGTGATTTTTTGTTAGGCTACACCTTC; CDR3 protein: CASSDFLLGYTF
J gene: TRBJ1-1; D gene: .; V gene: TRBV5-1; clone size: .; CDR3 DNA: TGCGCCAGCAGTTTAAGTCCGGGGAGCATGAACACTGAAGCTTTCTTT; CDR3 protein: CASSLSPGSMNTEAFF
J gene: TRBJ2-3; D gene: TRBD1; V gene: TRBV29-1; clone size: .; CDR3 DNA: TGCAGCGTTGCCCGACAGGGGGCCCCAACAGATACGCAGTATTTT; CDR3 protein: CSVARQGAPTDTQYF
J gene: TRBJ1-2; D gene: .; V gene: TRBV18; clone size: .; CDR3 DNA: TGTGCCAGCTCACCATCAATAGTGCGAGCTAACTATGGCTACACCTTC; CDR3 protein: CASSPSIVRANYGYTF
J gene: TRBJ2-5; D gene: .; V gene: TRBV7-2; clone size: few; CDR3 DNA: TGTGCCAGCAGCCCCCCCGTGGGGGAGACCCAGTACTTC; CDR3 protein: CASSPPVGETQYF
J gene: TRBJ2-3; D gene: .; V gene: TRBV5-4; clone size: .; CDR3 DNA: TGTGCCAGCAGCTTGGGGCGCGGGGTTGGCACAGATACGCAGTATTTT; CDR3 protein: CASSLGRGVGTDTQYF
J gene: TRBJ1-1; D gene: .; V gene: TRBV29-1; clone size: .; CDR3 DNA: TGCAGCGTCGCCCAGGGTATCACTGAAGCTTTCTTT; CDR3 protein: CSVAQGITEAFF
J gene: TRBJ1-4; D gene: TRBD1; V gene: TRBV14; clone size: .; CDR3 DNA: TGTGCCAGCAGCCGGAACAGGGGCAGTGAAAAACTGTTTTTT; CDR3 protein: CASSRNRGSEKLFF
J gene: TRBJ2-7; D gene: .; V gene: TRBV6-1; clone size: once; CDR3 DNA: TGTGCCAGGCTGGTAGGGTACTACGAGCAGTACTTC; CDR3 protein: CARLVGYYEQYF
J gene: TRBJ1-1; D gene: .; V gene: TRBV6-1; clone size: .; CDR3 DNA: TGTGCCAGCGAGGGCAGGGCGGGGGCTGAAGCTTTCTTT; CDR3 protein: CASEGRAGAEAFF
J gene: TRBJ2-2; D gene: TRBD2; V gene: TRBV2; clone size: .; CDR3 DNA: TGTGCCAGCAGGCAAACTAGCGGGGGGAGGACCGGGGAGCTGTTTTTT; CDR3 protein: CASRQTSGGRTGELFF
J gene: TRBJ1-5; D gene: .; V gene: TRBV30; clone size: .; CDR3 DNA: TGTGCCTGGAGTCGCGGGGGGAGGGATCAGCCCCAGCATTTT; CDR3 protein: CAWSRGGRDQPQHF
J gene: TRBJ1-2; D gene: .; V gene: TRBV4-2; clone size: few; CDR3 DNA: TGTGCCAGCAGCCAGGCGTTATATGGCTACACCTTC; CDR3 protein: CASSQALYGYTF
J gene: TRBJ2-1; D gene: .; V gene: TRBV6-4; clone size: .; CDR3 DNA: TGTGCCAGCAGTTACAGCCTCTCCTACAATGAGCAGTTCTTC; CDR3 protein: CASSYSLSYNEQFF
J gene: TRBJ2-3; D gene: TRBD1; V gene: TRBV2; clone size: .; CDR3 DNA: TGTGCCAGCAGACAGGGGTGGAGCACAGATACGCAGTATTTT; CDR3 protein: CASRQGWSTDTQYF
J gene: TRBJ2-5; D gene: .; V gene: TRBV6-1; clone size: .; CDR3 DNA: TGTGCCAGCACTGGAGAGACCCAGTACTTC; CDR3 protein: CASTGETQYF
J gene: TRBJ1-6; D gene: TRBD1; V gene: TRBV9; clone size: few; CDR3 DNA: TGTGCCAGCAGCATCCGGGACAGTAATTCACCCCTCCACTTT; CDR3 protein: CASSIRDSNSPLHF
J gene: TRBJ2-6; D gene: .; V gene: TRBV11-1; clone size: .; CDR3 DNA: TGTGCCAGCAGCTTAGGACCATTCGGGGGATCCGGGGCCAACGTCCTGACTTTC; CDR3 protein: CASSLGPFGGSGANVLTF
J gene: TRBJ2-7; D gene: TRBD2; V gene: TRBV29-1; clone size: .; CDR3 DNA: TGCAGCGTTGCCCTCAGGACTAGCGGGGTACCCTACGAGCAGTACTTC; CDR3 protein: CSVALRTSGVPYEQYF
J gene: TRBJ2-5; D gene: .; V gene: TRBV5-4; clone size: .; CDR3 DNA: TGTGCCAGCGCCGGCTCGAACCGGGAGACCCAGTACTTC; CDR3 protein: CASAGSNRETQYF
J gene: TRBJ2-1; D gene: .; V gene: TRBV5-1; clone size: .; CDR3 DNA: TGCGCCAGCAGCTTGTCCGGGGCAGGCCCCAATGAGCAGTTCTTC; CDR3 protein: CASSLSGAGPNEQFF
J gene: TRBJ1-1; D gene: .; V gene: TRBV10-2; clone size: .; CDR3 DNA: TGCGCCAGCAGTGAGTCGAGGGTTCGGAACACTGAAGCTTTCTTT; CDR3 protein: CASSESRVRNTEAFF
J gene: TRBJ2-7; D gene: TRBD2; V gene: TRBV5-8; clone size: .; CDR3 DNA: TGTGCCAGCAGCTTGCCTAGCGGGGATACCTACGAGCAGTACTTC; CDR3 protein: CASSLPSGDTYEQYF
J gene: TRBJ2-2; D gene: .; V gene: TRBV7-3; clone size: .; CDR3 DNA: TGTGCCAGCAGCTTACTAGGACAGTCGAACACCGGGGAGCTGTTTTTT; CDR3 protein: CASSLLGQSNTGELFF
J gene: TRBJ2-5; D gene: .; V gene: TRBV6-6; clone size: .; CDR3 DNA: TGTGCCAGCGGGGCAGGGAGTCCGGGTGAGCAGTACTTC; CDR3 protein: CASGAGSPGEQYF
J gene: TRBJ1-2; D gene: TRBD1; V gene: TRBV5-1; clone size: .; CDR3 DNA: TGCGCCAGCAGCCCGGACAGGGGGCTTGGCTACACCTTC; CDR3 protein: CASSPDRGLGYTF
J gene: TRBJ1-1; D gene: TRBD1; V gene: TRBV7-2; clone size: .; CDR3 DNA: TGTGCCAGCAGCTCGGACAGGGTAACTGAAGCTTTCTTT; CDR3 protein: CASSSDRVTEAFF
J gene: TRBJ1-2; D gene: TRBD1; V gene: TRBV29-1; clone size: .; CDR3 DNA: TGCAGCGTCGTGACAGGGGGGGATAACTATGGCTACACCTTC; CDR3 protein: CSVVTGGDNYGYTF
J gene: TRBJ2-2; D gene: .; V gene: TRBV30; clone size: few; CDR3 DNA: TGTGCCTGGAGCGGGGGCTTTAACACCGGGGAGCTGTTTTTT; CDR3 protein: CAWSGGFNTGELFF
J gene: TRBJ2-2; D gene: .; V gene: TRBV25-1; clone size: few; CDR3 DNA: TGTGCCAGCAGTGAAGATATCCAGGGGACCACCGGGGAGCTGTTTTTT; CDR3 protein: CASSEDIQGTTGELFF
J gene: TRBJ1-2; D gene: .; V gene: TRBV11-3; clone size: .; CDR3 DNA: TGTGCCAGCAGCCCGCAGACCAACTATGGCTACACCTTC; CDR3 protein: CASSPQTNYGYTF
J gene: TRBJ1-2; D gene: .; V gene: TRBV5-1; clone size: .; CDR3 DNA: TGCGCCAGCGGACTTGGGGGACCTAACTATGGCTACACCTTC; CDR3 protein: CASGLGGPNYGYTF
J gene: TRBJ2-3; D gene: .; V gene: TRBV9; clone size: once; CDR3 DNA: TGTGCCAGCAGCGGCCAGGCCCCGGGGCCGGGCACAGATACGCAGTATTTT; CDR3 protein: CASSGQAPGPGTDTQYF
J gene: TRBJ2-2; D gene: .; V gene: TRBV5-1; clone size: few; CDR3 DNA: TGCGCCAGCAGCTTAGGGGGTTTTACCGGGGAGCTGTTTTTT; CDR3 protein: CASSLGGFTGELFF
J gene: TRBJ1-4; D gene: .; V gene: TRBV15; clone size: .; CDR3 DNA: TGTGCCACCGGCGCCGATAAACAGGGTCGGGAAAAACTGTTTTTT; CDR3 protein: CATGADKQGREKLFF
J gene: TRBJ1-2; D gene: .; V gene: TRBV29-1; clone size: .; CDR3 DNA: TGCAGCGCCGGGTGGGGGGCTCATGGCTACACCTTC; CDR3 protein: CSAGWGAHGYTF
J gene: TRBJ1-6; D gene: .; V gene: TRBV18; clone size: .; CDR3 DNA: TGTGCCAGCTCACCGTCGGCCGGGAAAAATTCACCCCTCCACTTT; CDR3 protein: CASSPSAGKNSPLHF
J gene: TRBJ2-7; D gene: TRBD1; V gene: TRBV30; clone size: .; CDR3 DNA: TGTGCCTGGTCTCCGGGACAGAGCTCCTACGAGCAGTACTTC; CDR3 protein: CAWSPGQSSYEQYF
J gene: TRBJ1-2; D gene: TRBD1; V gene: TRBV7-9; clone size: few; CDR3 DNA: TGTGCCAGCAGCAAACGGCGGGAGACAGGGAGCGGGTTGAGGTATGGCTACACCTTC; CDR3 protein: CASSKRRETGSGLRYGYTF
J gene: TRBJ1-2; D gene: TRBD1; V gene: TRBV11-2; clone size: .; CDR3 DNA: TGTGCCAGCAGAAAGACAGGGTTCTCTGGCTACACCTTC; CDR3 protein: CASRKTGFSGYTF
J gene: TRBJ1-4; D gene: .; V gene: TRBV19; clone size: .; CDR3 DNA: TGTGCCAGTAGTATTGGACAGCCCCGTAACCAACTGTTTTTT; CDR3 protein: CASSIGQPRNQLFF
J gene: TRBJ2-2; D gene: .; V gene: TRBV5-1; clone size: few; CDR3 DNA: TGCGCCAGCAGCTTGGAGTCCGTCACCGGGGAGCTGTTTTTT; CDR3 protein: CASSLESVTGELFF